Sequencing of this T cell receptor (beta chain) was carried out in a study of blood T cell repertoires in COVID-19. In germline, CDR1 is SGDLS, CDR2 YYNGEE. This CDR3 region has 16 residues. Trimming took 1 base from V and 6 from J, leaving 17 bases between them. Individuals aged about 18 to 89 years were recruited from roughly 22 US areas. Clones were sequenced by immunoSEQ multiplex PCR, and TCRdb holds only the in-frame ones, with some missing. The sample contains some 150,000 clones, 85% to 90% of which appear only once. Sequenced material: PBMCs or T cells enriched from blood (not recorded which). The receptor was isolated from a woman aged 30 to 39 with acute COVID-19. The V call is TRBV9, the J call TRBJ1-3; no reliable D call. The CDR3 reads CASSVWAGPKENTIYF. In DNA, the CDR3 is TGTGCCAGCAGCGTATGGGCGGGCCCGAAGGAAAACACCATATATTTT.